Listed below are T cell receptor beta chains from one sample, sequenced in a study of blood T cell repertoires in COVID-19. Assay used: immunoSEQ multiplex PCR; TCRdb lists only in-frame clones, some missing. The sample has over 60,000 clones, roughly nine tenths seen once. The source material was peripheral blood. These receptors came from a woman in her 50s with active COVID-19. Each CDR3 is given without its conserved first and last residue.

v_gene: TRBV18
j_gene: TRBJ1-5
CDR3aa: ASSLSQGAGQPQH

v_gene: TRBV13
j_gene: TRBJ1-1
CDR3aa: ASSSGGQGGPEAF

v_gene: TRBV29-1
j_gene: TRBJ1-4
CDR3aa: SVTGASTNEKLF

v_gene: TRBV2
j_gene: TRBJ2-4
CDR3aa: ASSARTGKNIQY

v_gene: TRBV14
j_gene: TRBJ2-1
CDR3aa: ASSQGQYEQF

v_gene: TRBV5-1
j_gene: TRBJ1-1
CDR3aa: ASSPGPGQGRGLNTEAF

v_gene: TRBV6-5
j_gene: TRBJ2-1
CDR3aa: ASSLAGGFDEQF

v_gene: TRBV5-1
j_gene: TRBJ2-7
CDR3aa: ASSLVPDSPSYEQY

v_gene: TRBV30
j_gene: TRBJ1-1
CDR3aa: AWMNYNTEAF

v_gene: TRBV4-1
j_gene: TRBJ1-1
CDR3aa: ASSPRQGQMNTEAF

v_gene: TRBV28
j_gene: TRBJ2-2
CDR3aa: ASSLPSGTGAPHFGELF

v_gene: TRBV10-1
j_gene: TRBJ2-7
CDR3aa: ASSESTGFWQY

v_gene: TRBV30
j_gene: TRBJ1-2
CDR3aa: AWSEMKPNYGYT

v_gene: TRBV6-6
j_gene: TRBJ1-2
CDR3aa: ATTHNYGYT

v_gene: TRBV15
j_gene: TRBJ1-2
CDR3aa: ATGTGWSGYT

v_gene: TRBV5-1
j_gene: TRBJ1-1
CDR3aa: ASSSGDSSVEAF

v_gene: TRBV11-2
j_gene: TRBJ1-1
CDR3aa: ASSPLRGRGQTEAF

v_gene: TRBV7-9
j_gene: TRBJ2-7
CDR3aa: ASSLDGSPTYEQY

v_gene: TRBV7-9
j_gene: TRBJ2-6
CDR3aa: ASQLEGLASKVGANVLT

v_gene: TRBV24-1
j_gene: TRBJ2-1
CDR3aa: ATSDPINARREQF

v_gene: TRBV18
j_gene: TRBJ2-1
CDR3aa: ASSLSLGLWTSGKHNEQF

v_gene: TRBV28
j_gene: TRBJ2-3
CDR3aa: ASSLKLAGTDTQY

v_gene: TRBV6-5
j_gene: TRBJ1-2
CDR3aa: ASSYSGSTQAYGYT

v_gene: TRBV30
j_gene: TRBJ2-7
CDR3aa: AWSGGFRGYPYEQY

v_gene: TRBV5-1
j_gene: TRBJ1-1
CDR3aa: ASSTEGPFNTEAF

v_gene: TRBV2
j_gene: TRBJ2-3
CDR3aa: ASSPPPGQVTDTQY

v_gene: TRBV24-1
j_gene: TRBJ2-7
CDR3aa: ATSDMDRGFHEQY

v_gene: TRBV10-3
j_gene: TRBJ2-1
CDR3aa: AISEEGTRNNEQF

v_gene: TRBV5-5
j_gene: TRBJ1-5
CDR3aa: ASSSDGQGNQPQH

v_gene: TRBV5-1
j_gene: TRBJ2-1
CDR3aa: ASSLAQAGGSSGEQF

v_gene: TRBV5-5
j_gene: TRBJ1-5
CDR3aa: ASSSNPPGTGRDQPQH

v_gene: TRBV25-1
j_gene: TRBJ2-5
CDR3aa: ASSEPRRETQY

v_gene: TRBV7-6
j_gene: TRBJ2-5
CDR3aa: ASSPPPSTGGSETQY

v_gene: TRBV18
j_gene: TRBJ1-3
CDR3aa: ASSYSGNTIY

v_gene: TRBV20-1
j_gene: TRBJ2-5
CDR3aa: SASISPQETQY

v_gene: TRBV30
j_gene: TRBJ1-2
CDR3aa: AWSWRSYGYT

v_gene: TRBV5-1
j_gene: TRBJ1-5
CDR3aa: ASSQGTETYSNQPQH

v_gene: TRBV7-6
j_gene: TRBJ2-3
CDR3aa: ASSHPSGRVSGTDTQY

v_gene: TRBV27
j_gene: TRBJ1-4
CDR3aa: ASRDDRGWGEKLF

v_gene: TRBV5-5
j_gene: TRBJ2-7
CDR3aa: ASSLARQGVRGEQY

v_gene: TRBV19
j_gene: TRBJ1-4
CDR3aa: ASSLQKNEKLF

v_gene: TRBV5-1
j_gene: TRBJ2-2
CDR3aa: ASSLTNLGQGGTGELF

v_gene: TRBV4-1
j_gene: TRBJ2-3
CDR3aa: ASSPNRDTDTQY

v_gene: TRBV9
j_gene: TRBJ1-1
CDR3aa: ASSLAENTEAF

v_gene: TRBV4-1
j_gene: TRBJ2-7
CDR3aa: ASSLLAGGSYEQY

v_gene: TRBV7-6
j_gene: TRBJ2-5
CDR3aa: ASSRTSGSPGETQY

v_gene: TRBV6-5
j_gene: TRBJ1-5
CDR3aa: ASKEGMGNQPQH

v_gene: TRBV19
j_gene: TRBJ1-1
CDR3aa: ATFYGEDEAGNTEAF

v_gene: TRBV3-1/TRBV3-2
j_gene: TRBJ1-3
CDR3aa: ASSPLASYRNTIY

v_gene: TRBV5-6
j_gene: TRBJ1-2
CDR3aa: ASSPDLSKDYGYT

v_gene: TRBV18
j_gene: TRBJ2-3
CDR3aa: ASSPGTGGSDTQY

v_gene: TRBV30
j_gene: TRBJ2-2
CDR3aa: ARQGAGELF

v_gene: TRBV28
j_gene: TRBJ2-5
CDR3aa: ASSSWASGGQETQY